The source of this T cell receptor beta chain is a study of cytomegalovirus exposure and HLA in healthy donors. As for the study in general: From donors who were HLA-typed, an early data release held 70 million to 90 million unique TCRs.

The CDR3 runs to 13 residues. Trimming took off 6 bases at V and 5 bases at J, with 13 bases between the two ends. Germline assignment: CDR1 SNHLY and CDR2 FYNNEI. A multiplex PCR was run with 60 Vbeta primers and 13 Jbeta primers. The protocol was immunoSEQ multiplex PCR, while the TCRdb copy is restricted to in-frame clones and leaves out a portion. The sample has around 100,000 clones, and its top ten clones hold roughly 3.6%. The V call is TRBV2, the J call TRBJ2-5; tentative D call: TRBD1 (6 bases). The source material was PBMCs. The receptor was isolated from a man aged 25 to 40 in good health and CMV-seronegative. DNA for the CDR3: TGTGCCAGCAGGTCACAGGGCGGCGAGACCCAGTACTTC. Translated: CASRSQGGETQYF.